This T cell receptor beta chain was found in a study of persistence of HIV-infected CD4 T cells. Study conclusions and caveats: TCR analyses could not target the rare provirus-carrying CMV-responding cells.

This CDR3 has 15 amino acids. The ends were cut back, 8 bases at V and 10 bases at J, with 21 bases in the middle. From germline, CDR1 is MNHEY and CDR2 SMNVEV (reference sequence). Cells were stimulated nonspecifically with anti-CD3/anti-CD28 magnetic beads. Sorting selected CD4+ T cells upregulating both CD40 ligand and CD69. For about 20 hours, CD8-depleted PBMCs received anti-CD28/CD49d costimulation, a CD40-blocking antibody and enfuvirtide. The immunoSEQ assay was version 4, run in survey mode. Assay: immunoSEQ multiplex PCR; the TCRdb copy retains only in-frame clones and omits some. This sample has about 45,000 clones, with roughly 90% found just once. With respect to this clone: Its antigen is currently unknown.

This sequence was found in an adult man with HIV who was CMV-seropositive. The input for sequencing was CD4+ T cells sorted from PBMCs after approximately 18-hour stimulation, taken from a patient who received antiretroviral therapy. The gene calls are TRBV27 and TRBJ1-6; no clear D gene. Here the CDR3 reads CASSWEGGRGSPLHF. Here the CDR3 DNA reads TGTGCCAGCTCCTGGGAGGGTGGTAGAGGCTCACCCCTCCACTTT.